These 2 T cell receptor beta chains were all obtained from the same sample, sequenced in a study of cytomegalovirus exposure and HLA in healthy donors. The PCR was carried out with 60 Vbeta primers and 13 Jbeta primers. The protocol was immunoSEQ multiplex PCR, while the TCRdb copy is restricted to in-frame clones and leaves out a portion. This table holds some 180,000 clones, approximately 81% found once. What was sequenced was PBMCs. These receptors were obtained from a man aged 25-45 years in good health and CMV-seropositive.

The rearrangement uses TRBV7-2 and TRBJ2-3; perhaps TRBD1 as D (8 bases). This CDR3 is built from 16 residues. Deletions cut 7 bases from V and 4 bases from J, with 21 bases between. CDR1 is SGHTA and CDR2 is FQGNSA in the germline V gene. CDR3 nucleotide sequence: TGTGCCAGCATCCGTGGGGGGGCAGGGGGCCCAGATACGCAGTATTTT. It yields the protein CASIRGGAGGPDTQYF.

Regarding this clone: An end of the junction differs from the germline gene, which may be a read error. The gene calls are TRBV7-7 and TRBJ2-1, with 12 bases aligning to TRBD2. The CDR3 is 15 amino acids. Germline CDR1 SSHAT, CDR2 FNYEAQ (reference sequence). In DNA, the CDR3 is TGTGCTAGCAGCCCGAGACTAGCGGGAGCGGGTGAGCAGTTCTTC. Amino acids: CASSPRLAGAGEQFF.